This T cell receptor beta chain was identified in a study of CD8+ T cells in alopecia areata. General study results and limits: Normal scalp showed lower clonality than lesional scalp, especially alopecia totalis/universalis.

A note on this clone: Its antigen is currently unknown.

The sequencing template was cDNA reverse transcribed from extracted RNA. TCRdb's copy holds only in-frame clones and misses some; the assay was immunoSEQ multiplex PCR. This table has 200,000 or so clones, over 45% appearing once. The sample's treatment: oral pan-JAK inhibitor, 5-10 mg twice daily. CDR3 length: 15 amino acids. Trimming removed 0 bases from V and 2 bases from J, with 10 bases in between. CDR1 and CDR2 (germline): MNHNY, SVGAGI (reference sequence). The chain combines TRBV6-6 with TRBJ2-5; TRBD1 is a possible D gene (5 bases). This sequence was found in a human donor with alopecia areata. The sequenced sample was CD4+ T cells sorted from blood, obtained at week 24, from a patient treated with tofacitinib. In DNA, the CDR3 is TGTGCCAGCAGTTACTCTTTACAGGATCAAGAGACCCAGTACTTC. Amino acids: CASSYSLQDQETQYF.